This T cell receptor (beta chain) was captured by sequencing in a study of cytomegalovirus exposure and HLA in healthy donors. Overall study context: The Caucasian-associated ancestry cluster held over 80% of 300 to 500 genotyped donors.

A remark on this clone: Its antigen is not known.

Findings of the study overall: Later analysis associated a missense DCLRE1C variant with TCR beta V- and J-gene trimming. The study carried out a later analysis of TCR beta sequences. It associated roughly 17,000 of them with specific HLA alleles at a false discovery rate of 0.05. Reportedly, TCR beta sequences accurately predicted HLA-A and HLA-B alleles in most subjects.

Use of 60 Vbeta and 13 Jbeta primers characterized the PCR. Clones were read by immunoSEQ multiplex PCR, and TCRdb kept only the in-frame ones, dropping some. The table lists roughly 200,000 clones, around 80% of them singletons. The sample was PBMCs. The origin of this receptor is a man aged 25 to 40 in good health and CMV-seronegative.

The CDR3 spells CASSSLGTGDKTFF. The CDR3 coding sequence is TGTGCCAGCAGCTCCCTAGGGACAGGGGATAAAACTTTCTTT. The rearrangement joins TRBV7-2 to TRBJ1-1; TRBD1 aligns across 10 bases. Germline assignment: CDR1 SGHTA and CDR2 FQGNSA. The CDR3 has 14 amino acids. Germline trimming cut 4 bases from V and 12 bases from J; bases unmatched to any gene: 11.